This TCR beta chain originates from a study of T cells in localized non-small cell lung cancer. General observations from the study: Adjacent lung had a median around 60 of the 100 largest tumor clones.

This CDR3 comprises 14 residues. Trimming took 4 bases from V and 8 from J; bases not matched to a gene: 8. Germline-derived CDR1 and CDR2 are SGHTA and FQGTGA. As regards this clone: Antigen: not known.

This table comes from immunoSEQ multiplex PCR, and its TCRdb copy is limited to in-frame clones, with some not included. The top ten hold around 6.1% of the sample, which has tens of thousands of clones, roughly 90% seen once. The sample here was PBMCs, taken before any cancer treatment. This chain uses TRBV7-3 with TRBJ2-1, with TRBD2 identical over 7 bases. The receptor was derived from a man aged 40-75 years with stage II lung adenocarcinoma. The CDR3 coding sequence is TGTGCCAGCAGCTCCGGGAGGTTACAATATGAGCAGTTCTTC. It is translated as CASSSGRLQYEQFF.